A selection of T cell receptor beta chains follows, all from one sample in a study of T-cell reconstitution after alpha-beta-depleted transplantation in children. Via MiXCR, TCRdb re-called the PCR reads, giving one row per CDR3 protein. Of roughly 160,000 distinct CDR3 sequences detected, 11% appear once; the ten largest clones hold roughly an eighth. The source material was PBMCs, sampled before TCRalphabeta/CD19-depleted stem cell transplant. The receptors come from a boy aged 2 to 9 with acute myeloid leukemia, due to receive a stem cell transplant. CDR3s include the opening cysteine and the closing phenylalanine or tryptophan. A D gene is named only where the DNA matches it firmly. Expanded clones are given a class, and other clones once, few, many or no size at all.

many,TRBJ1-1,TRBV7-2,14,TRBD1,CASSSYRGLERAFF,TGTGCCAGCAGCTCTTACAGGGGGCTGGAGAGAGCTTTCTTT
many,TRBJ2-7,TRBV20-1,16,NA,CSARADWADSSYEQYF,TGCAGTGCTAGAGCGGACTGGGCAGACAGCTCCTACGAGCAGTACTTC
NA,TRBJ2-5,TRBV7-8,17,NA,CASSLSAGSTIQETQYF,TGTGCCAGCAGCTTAAGCGCCGGTTCTACGATCCAAGAGACCCAGTACTTC
many,TRBJ2-3,TRBV7-9,16,NA,CASSPPLREGVRAQYF,TGTGCCAGCAGCCCCCCCTTGAGGGAGGGGGTGAGGGCGCAGTATTTT
many,TRBJ2-1,TRBV5-5,16,NA,CASSTKGPSSYNEQFF,TGTGCCAGCAGCACAAAAGGACCGAGCTCCTACAATGAGCAGTTCTTC
many,TRBJ1-5,TRBV19,14,NA,CASSIGPDNQPQHF,TGTGCCAGTAGTATTGGGCCGGACAATCAGCCCCAGCATTTT
NA,TRBJ2-1,TRBV2,16,TRBD2,CASSEAPSGVYNEQFF,TGTGCCAGCAGTGAAGCCCCTAGCGGGGTTTACAATGAGCAGTTCTTC
many,TRBJ2-5,TRBV7-2,14,NA,CASSLSRGQETQYF,TGTGCCAGCAGCTTATCCCGCGGGCAAGAGACCCAGTACTTC
NA,TRBJ1-4,TRBV5-1,16,NA,CASSLNRVATNEKQFF,TGCGCCAGCAGCTTGAACAGGGTCGCAACTAACGAAAAACAGTTTTTT
many,TRBJ1-1,TRBV11-2,14,TRBD1,CASSPRTGWFEAFF,TGTGCCAGCAGCCCACGGACAGGGTGGTTTGAAGCTTTCTTT
many,TRBJ2-7,TRBV6-5,14,NA,CASSYQDTPYEQYF,TGTGCCAGCAGTTACCAAGACACTCCCTACGAGCAGTACTTC
many,TRBJ1-4,TRBV5-4,15,NA,CASSSHTTTNEKLFF,TGTGCCAGCAGCTCCCACACTACAACTAATGAAAAACTGTTTTTT
many,TRBJ2-7,TRBV10-3,16,NA,CAISESGSGSSYEQYF,TGTGCCATCAGTGAGTCGGGTAGCGGAAGCTCCTACGAGCAGTACTTC
many,TRBJ2-3,TRBV20-1,13,NA,CSAPGLNTDTQYF,TGCAGTGCACCGGGACTTAACACAGATACGCAGTATTTT
many,TRBJ1-5,TRBV27,19,TRBD1,CASSPRPGQSINLNQPQHF,TGTGCCAGCAGTCCCCGACCGGGACAGTCGATCAACCTCAATCAGCCCCAGCATTTT
many,TRBJ1-4,TRBV10-3,13,TRBD1,CAIRQGADEKLFF,TGTGCCATCAGGCAGGGGGCGGATGAAAAACTGTTTTTT
many,TRBJ1-1,TRBV5-1,14,NA,CASSLRASPTEAFF,TGCGCCAGCAGCCTTAGGGCCTCCCCCACTGAAGCTTTCTTT
many,TRBJ2-2,TRBV12-3/TRBV12-4,18,TRBD1,CASSLLQGAHLSTGELFF,TGTGCCAGCAGTTTACTTCAGGGGGCGCATTTAAGCACCGGGGAGCTGTTTTTT
many,TRBJ1-2,TRBV7-2,16,TRBD1,CASSTYRQGGNYGYTF,TGTGCCAGCAGCACCTACAGACAGGGAGGGAACTATGGCTACACCTTC
many,TRBJ2-5,TRBV7-2,14,TRBD1,CASSPWTGKETQYF,TGTGCCAGCAGCCCCTGGACAGGGAAGGAGACCCAGTACTTC
few,TRBJ1-2,TRBV2,14,NA,CASSVGQYDYGYTF,TGTGCCAGCAGTGTGGGGCAGTACGACTATGGCTACACCTTC
few,TRBJ1-6,TRBV27,14,NA,CASSLDGYNSPLHF,TGTGCCAGCAGTTTAGACGGATATAATTCACCCCTCCACTTT
NA,TRBJ2-2,TRBV5-1,16,NA,CASSLVYGAGTGELFF,TGCGCTAGCAGCTTGGTTTATGGAGCAGGGACCGGGGAGCTGTTTTTT
many,TRBJ2-3,TRBV5-1,17,NA,CASSLNLIGPGTDTQYF,TGCGCCAGCAGCTTGAACCTGATTGGACCTGGCACAGATACGCAGTATTTT